This TCR beta chain appears in the sequencing data of a study of CD8 T cells in Susac syndrome. Purification of the CD8+ and CD4+ T cells relied on negative isolation, and TEMRA cells underwent FACS enrichment. RNA amounts of 0.5 to 1 ug underwent reverse transcription with random hexamers. From the immunoSEQ multiplex PCR reads, TCRdb called clonotypes with MiXCR, one entry per CDR3 protein. Of about 150,000 distinct CDR3 sequences detected, approximately 96% appear once; the ten largest clones hold around 0.08%. This TCR derives from a human donor with Susac syndrome. Sequencing used CD4+ T cells from PBMCs.

The CDR3 DNA follows: TGTGCCATTCGACAGGGGGCCACTGAGGGCTACACCTTC. It codes for CAIRQGATEGYTF. V is TRBV28 and J is TRBJ1-2; 10 bases fit TRBD1. Trimming removed 10 bases from V and 8 bases from J; junction bases left unmatched: 10. This CDR3 has 13 residues. Germline CDR1 MDHEN, CDR2 SYDVKM.